This T cell receptor beta chain was identified in a study of blood T cells in healthy people across ages. CDR1 and CDR2 from the germline V gene are DFQATT and SNEGSKA (reference sequence). The V end lost 2 bases, the J end lost 0 bases, and 10 bases lay between the germline ends. CDR3 size: 14 residues. Then a second PCR, running roughly 7 to 11 cycles, was carried out with a sample-barcoded 5' primer and a J-beta primer mix. TCRdb reprocessed the 5' RACE reads via MiXCR and lists one record per CDR3 protein. The sample includes hundreds of thousands of distinct CDR3 sequences, approximately 26% seen only once; the top ten take about 3.9%. These sequences were also reported in another study, on T cells of mothers and their children.

This chain joins TRBV20-1 and TRBJ2-5, with D perhaps matching TRBD2 (6 bases). The receptor was derived from a boy between 2 and 10 years old in good health. Input material: blood. The CDR3 DNA reads as TGCAGTGCTAGATCCGGGACTGACCAAGAGACCCAGTACTTC. Protein product: CSARSGTDQETQYF.